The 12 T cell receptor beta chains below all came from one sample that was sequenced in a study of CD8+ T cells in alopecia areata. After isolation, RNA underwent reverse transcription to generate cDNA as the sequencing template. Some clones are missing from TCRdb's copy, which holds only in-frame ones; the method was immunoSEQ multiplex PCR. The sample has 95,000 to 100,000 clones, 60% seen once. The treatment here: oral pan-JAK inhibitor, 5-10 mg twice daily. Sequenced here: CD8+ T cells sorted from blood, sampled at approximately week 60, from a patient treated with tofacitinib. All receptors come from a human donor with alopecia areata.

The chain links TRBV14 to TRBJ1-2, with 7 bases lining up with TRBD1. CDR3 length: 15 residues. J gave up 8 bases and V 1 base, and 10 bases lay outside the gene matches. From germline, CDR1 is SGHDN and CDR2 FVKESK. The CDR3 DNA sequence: TGTGCCAGCAGCCAAGCGGGACAGCTCCGTGAGGGCTACACCTTC. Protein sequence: CASSQAGQLREGYTF.

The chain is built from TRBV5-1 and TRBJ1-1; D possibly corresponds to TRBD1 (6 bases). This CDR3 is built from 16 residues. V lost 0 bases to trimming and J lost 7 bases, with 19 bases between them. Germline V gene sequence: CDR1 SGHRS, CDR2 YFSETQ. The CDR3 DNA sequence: TGCGCCAGCAGCTTGGCCCTATACCGGGACACCCGTGAAGCTTTCTTT. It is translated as CASSLALYRDTREAFF.

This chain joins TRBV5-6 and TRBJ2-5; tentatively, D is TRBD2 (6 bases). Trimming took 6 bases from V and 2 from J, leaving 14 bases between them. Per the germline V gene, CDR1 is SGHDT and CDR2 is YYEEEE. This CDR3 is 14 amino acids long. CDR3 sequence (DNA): TGTGCCAGCACCCCCACCGGGACTCAAGAGACCCAGTACTTC. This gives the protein CASTPTGTQETQYF.

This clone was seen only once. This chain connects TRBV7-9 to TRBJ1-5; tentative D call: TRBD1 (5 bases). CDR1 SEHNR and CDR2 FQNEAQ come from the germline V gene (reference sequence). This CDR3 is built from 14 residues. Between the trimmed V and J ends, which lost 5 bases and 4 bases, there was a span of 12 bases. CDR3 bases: TGTGCCAGCAGCCCCATGGGGGGGAATCAGCCCCAGCATTTT. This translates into CASSPMGGNQPQHF.

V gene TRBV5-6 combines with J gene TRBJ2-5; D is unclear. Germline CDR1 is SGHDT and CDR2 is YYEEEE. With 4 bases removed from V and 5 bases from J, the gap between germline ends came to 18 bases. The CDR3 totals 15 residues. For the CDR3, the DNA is TGTGCCAGCAGCGAGAGGACCCCTGGTTGGGAGACCCAGTACTTC. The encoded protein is CASSERTPGWETQYF.

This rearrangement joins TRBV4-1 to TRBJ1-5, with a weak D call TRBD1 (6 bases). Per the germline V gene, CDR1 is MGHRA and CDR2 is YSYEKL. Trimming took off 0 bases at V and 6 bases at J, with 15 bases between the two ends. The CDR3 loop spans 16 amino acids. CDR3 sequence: CASSQDRTEYRQPQHF. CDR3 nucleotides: TGCGCCAGCAGCCAAGATCGGACAGAGTATCGTCAGCCCCAGCATTTT.

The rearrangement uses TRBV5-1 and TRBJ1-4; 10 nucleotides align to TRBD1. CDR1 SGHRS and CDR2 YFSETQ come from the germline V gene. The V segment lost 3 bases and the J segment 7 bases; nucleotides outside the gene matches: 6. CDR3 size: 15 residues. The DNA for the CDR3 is TGCGCCAGCAGCTCAGACAGGGGGCGGGCTGAAAAACTGTTTTTT. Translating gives CASSSDRGRAEKLFF. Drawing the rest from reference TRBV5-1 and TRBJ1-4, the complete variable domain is KAGVTQTPRYLIKTRGQQVTLSCSPISGHRSVSWYQQTPGQGLQFLFEYFSETQRNKGNFPGRFSGRQFSNSRSEMNVSTLELGDSALYLCASSSDRGRAEKLFFGSGTQLSVL.

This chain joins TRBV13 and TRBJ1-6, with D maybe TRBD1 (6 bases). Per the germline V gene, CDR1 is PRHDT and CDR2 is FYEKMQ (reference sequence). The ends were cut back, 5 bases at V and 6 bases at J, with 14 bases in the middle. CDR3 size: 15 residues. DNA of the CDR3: TGTGCCAGCAGCCAGGGCCTAGGGGGTAATTCACCCCTCCACTTT. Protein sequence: CASSQGLGGNSPLHF.

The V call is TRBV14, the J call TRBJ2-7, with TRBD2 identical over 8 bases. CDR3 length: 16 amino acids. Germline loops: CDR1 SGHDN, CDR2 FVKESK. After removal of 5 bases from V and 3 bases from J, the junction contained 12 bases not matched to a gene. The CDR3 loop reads CASSGPGRAYHYEQYF. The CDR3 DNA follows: TGTGCCAGCAGCGGACCCGGGAGGGCGTACCACTACGAGCAGTACTTC.

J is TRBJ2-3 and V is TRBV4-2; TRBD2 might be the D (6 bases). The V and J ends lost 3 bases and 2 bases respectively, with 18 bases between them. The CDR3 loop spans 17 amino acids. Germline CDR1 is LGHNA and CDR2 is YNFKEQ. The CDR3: CASSQLDRDWFTDTQYF. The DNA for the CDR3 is TGTGCCAGCAGCCAGCTAGACCGGGACTGGTTCACAGATACGCAGTATTTT.

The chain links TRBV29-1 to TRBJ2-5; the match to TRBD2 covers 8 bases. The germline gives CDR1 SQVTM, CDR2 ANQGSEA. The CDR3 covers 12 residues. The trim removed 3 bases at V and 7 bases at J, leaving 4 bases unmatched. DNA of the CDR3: TGCAGCGTTGAGACTAGCGAGGCGACCCAGTACTTC. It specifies CSVETSEATQYF.

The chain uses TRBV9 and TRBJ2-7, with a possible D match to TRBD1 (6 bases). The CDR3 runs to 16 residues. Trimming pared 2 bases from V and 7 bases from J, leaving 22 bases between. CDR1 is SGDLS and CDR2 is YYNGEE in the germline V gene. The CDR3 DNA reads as TGTGCCAGCAGCGTCACAACAGGGAGTTCCTCGTTGGAGCAGTACTTC. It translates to CASSVTTGSSSLEQYF. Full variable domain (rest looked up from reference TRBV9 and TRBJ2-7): DSGVTQTPKHLITATGQRVTLRCSPRSGDLSVYWYQQSLDQGLQFLIQYYNGEERAKGNILERFSAQQFPDLHSELNLSSLELGDSALYFCASSVTTGSSSLEQYFGPGTRLTVT.